One sample yielded the 18 T cell receptor beta chains listed below, sequenced in a study of cytomegalovirus exposure and HLA in healthy donors. With 60 Vbeta and 13 Jbeta primers, the PCR was carried out. Some clones are missing from TCRdb's copy, which holds only in-frame ones; the method was immunoSEQ multiplex PCR. The repertoire holds approximately 160,000 clones, with just under 80% as singletons. The specimen was PBMCs. The receptor set was obtained from a middle-aged woman in good health and CMV-seropositive.

A word on this clone: Its ends do not fully match the called genes, so a read error is possible. The gene calls are TRBV7-9 and TRBJ2-7; TRBD1 matches at 10 bases. The length of the CDR3 is 16 residues. The germline gives CDR1 SEHNR, CDR2 FQNEAQ (reference sequence). CDR3 region: CSSSLTGQGRSYEQYF. The CDR3, as DNA: TGTTCCAGCAGCTTAACGGGACAGGGGAGATCCTACGAGCAGTACTTC.

In this sample, this clone turned up once. The V gene is TRBV27, the J gene TRBJ2-7; D may be TRBD2 (6 bases). CDR3 length equals 12 residues. V lost 2 bases and J lost 5, with 7 bases in between. Germline CDR1 reads MNHEY; CDR2 reads SMNVEV (reference sequence). CDR3 nucleotide sequence: TGTGCCAGCAGTTTAGGAGGGGACGAGCAGTACTTC. This codes for CASSLGGDEQYF.

The count of this clone is one. The chain uses TRBV30 and TRBJ1-5, with D uncertain. With 5 bases removed from V and 0 bases from J, the gap between germline ends came to 11 bases. There are 14 residues in the CDR3. Germline assignment: CDR1 GTSNPN and CDR2 SVGIG (reference sequence). CDR3 protein: CAWGERSSNQPQHF. The CDR3 DNA reads as TGTGCCTGGGGGGAGAGGAGTAGCAATCAGCCCCAGCATTTT. Combining the CDR3 with reference TRBV30 and TRBJ1-5 gives the whole variable domain SQTIHQWPATLVQPVGSPLSLECTVEGTSNPNLYWYRQAAGRGLQLLFYSVGIGQISSEVPQNLSASRPQDRQFILSSKKLLLSDSGFYLCAWGERSSNQPQHFGDGTRLSIL.

The chain links TRBV6-5 to TRBJ1-1; 8 bases are shared with TRBD1. This CDR3 is built from 14 residues. The J segment lost 6 bases and the V segment lost 5 bases, leaving 8 bases of the junction unmatched. Germline V gene data show CDR1 as MNHEY and CDR2 as SVGAGI. CDR3 in amino acids: CASSSETGVPEAFF. CDR3 DNA sequence: TGTGCCAGCAGTAGCGAGACAGGGGTCCCTGAAGCTTTCTTT.

This clone appeared once. The V gene is TRBV7-2, the J gene TRBJ2-1; D perhaps matches TRBD2 (5 bases). Germline V gives CDR1 SGHTA, CDR2 FQGNSA. The V and J ends lost 4 bases and 3 bases respectively, with 13 bases between them. The CDR3 covers 15 residues. The CDR3 nucleotides read TGTGCCAGCAGCTCGGATAGCGCCAACTACAATGAGCAGTTCTTC. Amino acid sequence: CASSSDSANYNEQFF.

The chain combines TRBV10-3 with TRBJ2-3; 8 nucleotides agree with TRBD2. The CDR3 is 15 residues long. Unmatched junction bases numbered 9, after V lost 8 bases and J lost 2 bases. Germline V lookup: CDR1 ENHRY, CDR2 SYGVKD. CDR3 DNA: TGTGCCATCGGGGTGGCGGGGGGCCTCACAGATACGCAGTATTTT. It encodes CAIGVAGGLTDTQYF.

CDR3 DNA: TGTGCCAGCAGCGTAGCTACTAACACTGAAGCTTTCTTT. It is translated as CASSVATNTEAFF. The chain links TRBV9 to TRBJ1-1; no definite D call. Germline V gene data show CDR1 as SGDLS and CDR2 as YYNGEE. The CDR3 loop spans 13 amino acids. Trimming left V 0 bases short and J 2 bases short, with 5 bases between.

Only one count was recorded for this clone. The rearrangement links TRBV10-3 to TRBJ1-6; 10 bases agree with TRBD1. The J segment lost 8 bases and the V segment lost 1 base, leaving 2 bases of the junction unmatched. The CDR3 has 15 residues. Germline CDR1 reads ENHRY; CDR2 reads SYGVKD. CDR3 residues: CAISELGQGYSPLHF. The CDR3 coding sequence is TGTGCCATCAGTGAGTTGGGACAGGGGTATTCACCCCTCCACTTT.

This clone was detected once. The chain links TRBV5-1 to TRBJ2-1, with TRBD2 matching over 9 bases. Germline V gives CDR1 SGHRS, CDR2 YFSETQ. The CDR3 runs 13 residues. The V segment lost 0 bases and the J segment 16 bases; nucleotides outside the gene matches: 8. CDR3 in DNA: TGCGCCAGCAGCTTGGAGCGGGGGGACCCAAAATTCTTC. Encoded protein: CASSLERGDPKFF.

This chain joins TRBV5-5 and TRBJ1-4; 7 nucleotides agree with TRBD1. The germline V gene has CDR1 SGHKS and CDR2 YYEKEE (reference sequence). The CDR3 totals 14 residues. V shed 5 bases and J 4 bases; nucleotides not matched to a gene: 5. CDR3 bases: TGTGCCAGCAGTTCCGGGACAGTTAATGAAAAACTGTTTTTT. This encodes CASSSGTVNEKLFF.

The rearrangement uses TRBV10-3 and TRBJ1-5, with 11 nucleotides matching TRBD1. Germline trimming cut 11 bases from V and 4 bases from J; bases unmatched to any gene: 16. The germline CDR1 and CDR2 sequences are ENHRY and SYGVKD. CDR3 length equals 17 residues. CDR3 sequence (DNA): TGTGCCGCCGCGGGCGAGGACAGGGGGCATCCGAATCAGCCCCAGCATTTT. Translation: CAAAGEDRGHPNQPQHF.

This clone showed up just once. The chain uses TRBV5-4 and TRBJ2-6; D call uncertain. This CDR3 contains 16 residues. Germline assignment: CDR1 SGHNT and CDR2 YYREEE (reference sequence). Trimming removed 4 bases at V and 0 bases at J, with 11 bases between. Here the CDR3 DNA reads TGTGCCAGCAGCATCTGGAGAGGCTCTGGGGCCAACGTCCTGACTTTC. Its translation is CASSIWRGSGANVLTF.

The chain joins TRBV5-6 to TRBJ2-3; 13 bases map to TRBD2. The germline V gene encodes CDR1 SGHDT and CDR2 YYEEEE. Trimming cost V 0 bases and J 3 bases; bases outside gene matches: 7. This CDR3 contains 18 residues. For the CDR3, the DNA is TGTGCCAGCAGCTTGGTGGGACTAGCGGGGTCGGAGACAGATACGCAGTATTTT. It encodes CASSLVGLAGSETDTQYF.

This CDR3 reads CASSDSIARANGYTF. CDR3 nucleotides: TGTGCCAGCAGTGATTCTATTGCGCGGGCTAATGGCTACACCTTC. This chain links TRBV6-1 with TRBJ1-2; D ambiguous. Germline-derived CDR1 and CDR2 are MNHNS and SASEGT. This CDR3 has 15 amino acids. V lost 3 bases and J lost 6, with 17 bases in between.

CDR3 sequence reads: CASSQDTRPGRGEKLFF. The CDR3 coding sequence is TGCGCCAGCAGCCAAGATACCCGACCGGGTAGGGGTGAAAAACTGTTTTTT. The J gene is TRBJ1-4, the V gene TRBV4-3; a possible D gene is TRBD1 (5 bases). Per the germline V gene, CDR1 is LGHNA and CDR2 is YSLEER. Trimming pared 0 bases from V and 7 bases from J, leaving 18 bases between. This CDR3 has 17 residues.

The chain uses TRBV5-1 and TRBJ1-5; D gene uncertain. Germline V gives CDR1 SGHRS, CDR2 YFSETQ. Trimming stripped 0 bases from V and 0 bases from J, with 7 bases between. There are 15 residues in the CDR3. CDR3 DNA sequence: TGCGCCAGCAGCTTGGGTCAGAATAGCAATCAGCCCCAGCATTTT. It is translated as CASSLGQNSNQPQHF.

The V gene is TRBV9, the J gene TRBJ1-3, with 7 positions matching TRBD1. The V segment lost 1 base and the J segment 0 bases; nucleotides outside the gene matches: 4. CDR1 and CDR2 from the germline V gene are SGDLS and YYNGEE. This CDR3 has 16 amino acids. CDR3 sequence (DNA): TGTGCCAGCAGCGTAACAGGGGCCGGCTCTGGAAACACCATATATTTT. The encoded protein is CASSVTGAGSGNTIYF.

CDR3 loop: CATSRGTVYGYTF. CDR3 DNA: TGTGCCACCAGCAGAGGGACAGTCTATGGCTACACCTTC. The chain joins TRBV15 to TRBJ1-2; possible D gene TRBD1, 6 bases. CDR3 length: 13 amino acids. Germline lookup yields CDR1 LNHNV and CDR2 YYDKDF (reference sequence). V lost 1 base and J 4 bases, leaving 7 bases between the germline ends.